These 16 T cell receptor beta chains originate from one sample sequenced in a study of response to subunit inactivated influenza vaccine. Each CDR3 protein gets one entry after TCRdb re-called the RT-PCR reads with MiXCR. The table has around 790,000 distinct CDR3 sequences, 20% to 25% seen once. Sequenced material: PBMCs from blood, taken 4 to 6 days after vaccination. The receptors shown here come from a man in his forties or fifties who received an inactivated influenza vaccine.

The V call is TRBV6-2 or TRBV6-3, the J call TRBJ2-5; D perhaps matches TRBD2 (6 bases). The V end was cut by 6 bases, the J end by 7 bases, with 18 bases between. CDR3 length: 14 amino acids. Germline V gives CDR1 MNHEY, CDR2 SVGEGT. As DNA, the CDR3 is TGTGCCAGCAGAAGCGGGTGGTCCCGTGGGACCCAGTACTTC. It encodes CASRSGWSRGTQYF.

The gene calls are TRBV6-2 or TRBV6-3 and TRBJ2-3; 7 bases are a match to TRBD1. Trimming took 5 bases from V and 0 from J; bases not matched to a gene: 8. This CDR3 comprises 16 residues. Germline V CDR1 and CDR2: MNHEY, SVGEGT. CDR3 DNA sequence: TGTGCCAGCAGTCGTCGACCGGGACAGAGCACAGATACGCAGTATTTT. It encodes CASSRRPGQSTDTQYF.

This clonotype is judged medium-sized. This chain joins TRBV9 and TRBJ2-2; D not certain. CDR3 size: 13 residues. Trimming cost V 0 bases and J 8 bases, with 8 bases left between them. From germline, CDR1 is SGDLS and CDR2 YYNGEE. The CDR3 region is CASSVELSGELFF. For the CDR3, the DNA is TGTGCCAGCAGCGTAGAACTGTCAGGGGAGCTGTTTTTT.

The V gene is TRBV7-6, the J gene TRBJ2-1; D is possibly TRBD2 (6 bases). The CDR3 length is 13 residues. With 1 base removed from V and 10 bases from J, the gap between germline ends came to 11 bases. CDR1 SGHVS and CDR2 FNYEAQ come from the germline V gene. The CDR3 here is CASSLGLVHEQFF. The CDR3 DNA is TGTGCCAGCAGCTTAGGACTAGTCCACGAGCAGTTCTTC.

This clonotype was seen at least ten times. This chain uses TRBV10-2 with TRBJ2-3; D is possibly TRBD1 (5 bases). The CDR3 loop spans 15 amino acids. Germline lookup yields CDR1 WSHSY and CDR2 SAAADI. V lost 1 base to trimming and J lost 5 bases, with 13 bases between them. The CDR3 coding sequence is TGCGCCAGCAGTGAGTTGGGGCTGACGGGAGATACGCAGTATTTT. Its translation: CASSELGLTGDTQYF.

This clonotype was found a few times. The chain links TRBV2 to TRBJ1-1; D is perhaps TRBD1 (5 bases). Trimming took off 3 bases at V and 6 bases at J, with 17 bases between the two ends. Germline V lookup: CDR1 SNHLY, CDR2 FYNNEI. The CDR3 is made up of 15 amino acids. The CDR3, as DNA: TGTGCCAGCAGTGAGGTACAGGCGAGCCGAGCTGAAGCTTTCTTT. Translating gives CASSEVQASRAEAFF.

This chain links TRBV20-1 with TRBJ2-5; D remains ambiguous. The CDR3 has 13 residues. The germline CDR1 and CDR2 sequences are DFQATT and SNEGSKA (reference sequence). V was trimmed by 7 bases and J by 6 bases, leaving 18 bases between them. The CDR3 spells CSVSPGPPKTQYF. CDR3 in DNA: TGCAGTGTTTCCCCTGGTCCCCCGAAGACCCAGTACTTC.

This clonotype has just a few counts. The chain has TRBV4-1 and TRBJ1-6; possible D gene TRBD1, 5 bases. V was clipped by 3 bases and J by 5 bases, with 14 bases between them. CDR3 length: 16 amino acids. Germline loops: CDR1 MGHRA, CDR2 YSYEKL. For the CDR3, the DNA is TGCGCCAGCAGCCAGCATGGGGCTGGGGATAATTCACCCCTCCACTTT. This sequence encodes CASSQHGAGDNSPLHF.

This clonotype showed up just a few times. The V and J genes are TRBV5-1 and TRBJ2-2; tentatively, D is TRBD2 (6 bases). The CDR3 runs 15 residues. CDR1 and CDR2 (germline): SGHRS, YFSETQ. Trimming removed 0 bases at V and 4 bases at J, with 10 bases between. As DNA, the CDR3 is TGCGCCAGCAGCTTGGGGGACTCCATCACCGGGGAGCTGTTTTTT. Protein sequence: CASSLGDSITGELFF.

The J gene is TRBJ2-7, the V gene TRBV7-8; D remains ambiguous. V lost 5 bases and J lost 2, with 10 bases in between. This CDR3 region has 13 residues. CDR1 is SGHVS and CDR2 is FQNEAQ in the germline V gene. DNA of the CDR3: TGTGCCAGCAGCCCACAATCTACCTACGAGCAGTACTTC. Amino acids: CASSPQSTYEQYF. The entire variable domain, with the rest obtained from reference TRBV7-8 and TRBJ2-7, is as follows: GAGVSQSPRYKVAKRGQDVALRCDPISGHVSLFWYQQALGQGPEFLTYFQNEAQLDKSGLPSDRFFAERPEGSVSTLKIQRTQQEDSAVYLCASSPQSTYEQYFGPGTRLTVT.

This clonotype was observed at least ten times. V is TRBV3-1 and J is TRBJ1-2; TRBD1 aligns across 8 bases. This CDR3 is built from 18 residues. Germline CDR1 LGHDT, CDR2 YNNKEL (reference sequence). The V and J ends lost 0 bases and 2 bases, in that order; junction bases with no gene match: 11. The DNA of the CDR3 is TGTGCCAGCAGCCAAGATCACGGGGGACAGGTCTACAACTATGGCTACACCTTC. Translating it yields CASSQDHGGQVYNYGYTF.

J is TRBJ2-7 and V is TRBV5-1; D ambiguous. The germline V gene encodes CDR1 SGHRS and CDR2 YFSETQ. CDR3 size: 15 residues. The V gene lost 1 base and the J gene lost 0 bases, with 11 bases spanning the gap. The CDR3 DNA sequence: TGCGCCAGCAGCTTGATTGACAAGAGCTCCTACGAGCAGTACTTC. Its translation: CASSLIDKSSYEQYF.

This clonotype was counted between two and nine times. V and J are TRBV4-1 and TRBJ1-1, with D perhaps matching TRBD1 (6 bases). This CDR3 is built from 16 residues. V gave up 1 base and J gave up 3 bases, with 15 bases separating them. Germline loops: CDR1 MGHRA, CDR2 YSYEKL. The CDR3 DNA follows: TGCGCCAGCAGCCAAGGGATCGGACAGAAATACACTGAAGCTTTCTTT. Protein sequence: CASSQGIGQKYTEAFF.

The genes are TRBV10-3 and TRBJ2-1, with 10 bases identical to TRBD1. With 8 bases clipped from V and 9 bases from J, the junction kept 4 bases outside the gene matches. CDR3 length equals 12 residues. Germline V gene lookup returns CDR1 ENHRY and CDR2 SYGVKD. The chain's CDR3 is CAIGQGVGEQFF. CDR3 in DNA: TGTGCCATCGGACAGGGGGTCGGTGAGCAGTTCTTC.

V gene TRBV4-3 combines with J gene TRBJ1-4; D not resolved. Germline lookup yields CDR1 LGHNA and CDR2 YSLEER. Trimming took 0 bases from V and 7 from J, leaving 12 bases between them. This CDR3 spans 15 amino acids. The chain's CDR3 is CASSQERRAGEKLFF. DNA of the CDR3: TGCGCCAGCAGCCAAGAAAGGAGGGCCGGTGAAAAACTGTTTTTT.

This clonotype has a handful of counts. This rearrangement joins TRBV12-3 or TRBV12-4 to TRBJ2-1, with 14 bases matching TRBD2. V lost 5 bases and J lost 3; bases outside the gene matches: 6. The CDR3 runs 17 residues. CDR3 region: CASSEGLAGELYNEQFF. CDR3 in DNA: TGTGCCAGCAGTGAGGGACTAGCGGGAGAACTCTACAATGAGCAGTTCTTC.